The rows below give T cell receptor beta chains drawn from one sample of a study of tumor-infiltrating lymphocytes in oesophageal squamous cell carcinoma. Each CDR3 protein is one row after TCRdb ran MiXCR on the PCR reads. The profile covers more than 9,500 distinct CDR3 sequences, with 50% to 60% appearing a single time and around a third taken by the ten largest. Sequenced input: esophageal tumor tissue. The receptors originated from a female donor with esophageal squamous cell carcinoma. Each CDR3 is given with its conserved first and last residue. D genes are given only for firm matches. Expanded clones get a size class; other rows say once, few or many, or leave the size out.

clone size,CDR3 length,J gene,V gene,D gene,CDR3 DNA,CDR3 protein
NA,17,TRBJ2-6,TRBV7-9,NA,TGTGCCAGCAGCTTCCTACCTACCAGCTCTGGGGCCAACGTCCTGACTTTC,CASSFLPTSSGANVLTF
NA,14,TRBJ2-7,TRBV7-6,NA,TGTGCCAGCAGCTTAGGTGCAGACTCCTACGAGCAGTACTTC,CASSLGADSYEQYF
NA,15,TRBJ2-5,TRBV28,NA,TGTGCCAGCAGTAGACCGGGACACTTCCAAGAGACCCAGTACTTC,CASSRPGHFQETQYF
NA,15,TRBJ2-5,TRBV7-9,TRBD1,TGTGCCAGCAGCTTAGCCGGGACAGGGGAGGAGACCCAGTACTTC,CASSLAGTGEETQYF
NA,13,TRBJ2-1,TRBV7-9,TRBD2,TGTGCTAGCAGCTTAGCGGGGTTCAATGAGCAGTTCTTC,CASSLAGFNEQFF
many,14,TRBJ2-4,TRBV7-2,NA,TGTGCCAGCAGCTTAGGGACCGACAGAAACATTCAGTACTTC,CASSLGTDRNIQYF
NA,15,TRBJ1-6,TRBV6-1,TRBD1,TGTGCCAGCAGTGAAACTCGACAGGGGGCGGGAGAGCAGTACTTT,CASSETRQGAGEQYF
NA,20,TRBJ2-7,TRBV12-3/TRBV12-4,TRBD2,TGTGCCAGCAGTTACCGGGGGACTAGCGGGCGGACTGCCCCCTCCTACGAGCAGTACTTC,CASSYRGTSGRTAPSYEQYF
once,15,TRBJ2-1,TRBV12-3/TRBV12-4,TRBD2,TGTGCCAGCAGTTTAGGGACTAGCGACTACAATGAGCAGTTCTTC,CASSLGTSDYNEQFF
few,13,TRBJ2-7,TRBV7-3,NA,TGTGCCAGCAGCATCGGACACCTATACGAGCAGTACTTC,CASSIGHLYEQYF
NA,15,TRBJ2-2,TRBV5-1,NA,TGCGCCAGCAGCTTATCCCAGGGGAACACCGGGGAGCTGTTTTTT,CASSLSQGNTGELFF
NA,14,TRBJ2-1,TRBV27,NA,TGTGCCAGCAGTTTAGACTCCCTCTACAATGAGCAGTTCTTC,CASSLDSLYNEQFF
few,16,TRBJ2-3,TRBV7-6,TRBD2,TGTGCCAGCAGCCCAGCTAGCGGGAGTATCACAGATACGCAGTATTTT,CASSPASGSITDTQYF
NA,13,TRBJ2-5,TRBV10-2,NA,TGCGCCAGCAGTAACAGGGGTCGGGAGACCCAGAACTTC,CASSNRGRETQNF
medium-sized,12,TRBJ2-1,TRBV6-6,NA,TGTGCCAGCAGTTACGGGGACTTAGGGCCGTTCTTC,CASSYGDLGPFF
NA,15,TRBJ2-7,TRBV5-6,NA,TGTGCCAGCAGCTTATCTGGAGGGGCTGGGGTCGAGCAGTACTTC,CASSLSGGAGVEQYF
NA,15,TRBJ2-3,TRBV14,TRBD2,TGTGCCAGCAGCCAGACTAGCGGGACAACAGATACGCAGTATTTT,CASSQTSGTTDTQYF
NA,14,TRBJ2-3,TRBV11-2,TRBD1,TGTGCCAGCAGCTTAGGACAGGGGAGGACTGCGCAGTATTTT,CASSLGQGRTAQYF
many,12,TRBJ1-1,TRBV19,NA,TGTGCCAGTAGTAATCGGGGCGTGGAAGCTTTCTTT,CASSNRGVEAFF
few,14,TRBJ2-5,TRBV7-9,NA,TGTGCCAGCAGCTTGGATAGAAGACAAGAGACCCAGTACTTC,CASSLDRRQETQYF
few,17,TRBJ2-3,TRBV7-2,TRBD2,TGTGCCAGCAGCCCTGGGACTAGCGGGGGGGCGGAAGATACGCAGTATTTT,CASSPGTSGGAEDTQYF
NA,14,TRBJ1-1,TRBV5-5,NA,TGTGCCAGCAGCTCTGGGGGGCAGGGTACTGAAGCTTTCTTT,CASSSGGQGTEAFF
NA,12,TRBJ1-2,TRBV6-1,NA,TGTGCCAGCGGTGGGGGTTACTATGGCTACACCTTC,CASGGGYYGYTF
large,14,TRBJ2-3,TRBV7-2,TRBD1,TGTGCCAGCAGCGGGAAGGGGGCAATATTTACGCAGTATTTT,CASSGKGAIFTQYF
medium-sized,13,TRBJ1-1,TRBV7-2,TRBD1,TGTGCCATCAACAGGGGAGTGAACACTGAAGCTTTCTTT,CAINRGVNTEAFF
NA,16,TRBJ2-4,TRBV7-2,TRBD2,TGTGCCAGCAGCTCCAGACTAGCGGGGGCCTACAATGAGCAGTACTTC,CASSSRLAGAYNEQYF
many,13,TRBJ1-3,TRBV7-9,NA,TGTGCCAACGTCGGCATCTCTGGAAACACCATATATTTT,CANVGISGNTIYF
many,14,TRBJ2-7,TRBV2,NA,TGTGCCAGCAGGGCCCAGGGACCCGGGGGATGGCAGTACTTC,CASRAQGPGGWQYF
few,12,TRBJ2-4,TRBV7-9,NA,TGTGCCAGCAGCCCGCGGTTAAACATTCAGTACTTC,CASSPRLNIQYF
once,12,TRBJ2-5,TRBV7-2,TRBD1,TGTGCCAGCAGCTGGGACAGGGAGACCCAGTACTTC,CASSWDRETQYF
NA,12,TRBJ1-1,TRBV6-1,NA,TGTGCCAGCAGTTTTGGGGGAACTGAAGCTTTCTTT,CASSFGGTEAFF
once,13,TRBJ2-5,TRBV7-2,NA,TGTGCCAGCAGCTTCGCGGTACAAGAGACCCAGTACTTC,CASSFAVQETQYF
NA,13,TRBJ1-2,TRBV7-2,NA,TGTGCCAGCAGCTGGACAACACAAAGGGGCTACACCTTC,CASSWTTQRGYTF
NA,14,TRBJ2-1,TRBV7-2,TRBD1,TGTGCCAGCAGCTTATATCACAGGGGTGATGAGCAGTTCTTC,CASSLYHRGDEQFF
NA,17,TRBJ2-5,TRBV5-1,TRBD2,TGCGCCAGCAGCCGAACTCTAGCGGGAGGGCCAGGGGAGACCCAGTACTTC,CASSRTLAGGPGETQYF
NA,16,TRBJ1-3,TRBV28,NA,TGTGCCAGCAGTCATCAACCCGGGACCTCTGGAAACACCATATATTTT,CASSHQPGTSGNTIYF
many,16,TRBJ2-6,TRBV5-1,NA,TGCGCCAGCAGTTCCCCAACAGGCTCTGGGGCCAACGTCCTGACTTTC,CASSSPTGSGANVLTF